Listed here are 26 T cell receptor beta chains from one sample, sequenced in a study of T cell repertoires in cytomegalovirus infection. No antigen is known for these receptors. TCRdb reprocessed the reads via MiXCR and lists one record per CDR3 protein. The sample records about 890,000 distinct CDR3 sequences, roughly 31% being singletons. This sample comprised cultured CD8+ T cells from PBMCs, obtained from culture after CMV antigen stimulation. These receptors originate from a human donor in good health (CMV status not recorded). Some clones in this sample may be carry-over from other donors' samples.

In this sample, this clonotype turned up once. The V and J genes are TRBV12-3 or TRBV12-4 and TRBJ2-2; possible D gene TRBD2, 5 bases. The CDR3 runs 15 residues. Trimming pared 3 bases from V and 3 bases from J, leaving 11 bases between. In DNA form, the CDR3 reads TGTGCCAGCAGTTTTTCTCGGAGGTACACCGGGGAGCTGTTTTTT. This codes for CASSFSRRYTGELFF.

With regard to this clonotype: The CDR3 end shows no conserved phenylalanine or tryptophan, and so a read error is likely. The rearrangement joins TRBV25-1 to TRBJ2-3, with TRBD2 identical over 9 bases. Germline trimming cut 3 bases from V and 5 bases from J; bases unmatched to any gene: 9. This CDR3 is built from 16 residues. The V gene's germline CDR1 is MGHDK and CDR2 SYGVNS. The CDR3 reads CASSDASGGQGDTQYS. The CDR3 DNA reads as TGTGCCAGCAGTGATGCCAGCGGGGGGCAAGGAGATACGCAGTATTCT.

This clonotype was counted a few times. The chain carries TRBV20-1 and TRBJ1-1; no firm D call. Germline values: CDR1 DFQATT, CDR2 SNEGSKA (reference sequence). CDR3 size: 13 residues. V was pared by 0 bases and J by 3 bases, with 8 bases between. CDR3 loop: CSARDTTHTEAFF. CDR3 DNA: TGCAGTGCTAGAGATACGACGCACACTGAAGCTTTCTTT.

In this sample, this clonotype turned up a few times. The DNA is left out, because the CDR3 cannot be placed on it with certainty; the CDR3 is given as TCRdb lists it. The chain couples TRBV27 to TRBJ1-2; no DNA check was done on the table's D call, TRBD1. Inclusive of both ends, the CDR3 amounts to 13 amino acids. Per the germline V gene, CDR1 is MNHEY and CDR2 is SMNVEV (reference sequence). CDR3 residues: CASSFGAGYGYTF.

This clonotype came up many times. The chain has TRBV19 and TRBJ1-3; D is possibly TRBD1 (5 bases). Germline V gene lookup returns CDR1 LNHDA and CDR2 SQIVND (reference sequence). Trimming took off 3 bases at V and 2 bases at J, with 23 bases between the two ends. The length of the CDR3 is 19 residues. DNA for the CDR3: TGTGCCAGTAGTATCACCAACAGGCCTCAAGAATCCCCTGGAAACACCATATATTTT. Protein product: CASSITNRPQESPGNTIYF.

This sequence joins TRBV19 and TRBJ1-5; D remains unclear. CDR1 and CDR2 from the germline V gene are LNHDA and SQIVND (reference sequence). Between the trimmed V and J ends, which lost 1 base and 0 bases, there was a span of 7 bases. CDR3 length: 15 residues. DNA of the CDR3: TGTGCCAGTAGTATAGTCTGGGATAGCAATCAGCCCCAGCATTTT. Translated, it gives CASSIVWDSNQPQHF.

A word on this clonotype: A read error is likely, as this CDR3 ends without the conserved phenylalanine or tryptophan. The CDR3 sequence: CASSKGTGGAEAFL. In nucleotides, the CDR3 is TGTGCCAGCAGCAAAGGGACAGGGGGGGCGGAAGCTTTCCTT. V usage is TRBV7-6 and J usage is TRBJ1-1, with 11 bases matching TRBD1. After removal of 5 bases from V and 8 bases from J, the junction contained 7 bases not matched to a gene. Germline V gene sequence: CDR1 SGHVS, CDR2 FNYEAQ. CDR3 length equals 14 residues.

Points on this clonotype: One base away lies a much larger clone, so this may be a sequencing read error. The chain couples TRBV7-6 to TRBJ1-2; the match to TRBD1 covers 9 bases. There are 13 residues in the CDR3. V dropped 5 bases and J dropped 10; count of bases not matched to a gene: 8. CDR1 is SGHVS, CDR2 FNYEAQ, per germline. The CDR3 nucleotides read TGTGCCAGCAGCCCGCCGGGACAGGGCGACTACACCTTC. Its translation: CASSPPGQGDYTF. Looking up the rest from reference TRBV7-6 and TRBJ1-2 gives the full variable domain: GAGVSQSPRYKVTKRGQDVALRCDPISGHVSLYWYRQALGQGPEFLTYFNYEAQQDKSGLPNDRFSAERPEGSISTLTIQRTEQRDSAMYRCASSPPGQGDYTFGSGTRLTVV.

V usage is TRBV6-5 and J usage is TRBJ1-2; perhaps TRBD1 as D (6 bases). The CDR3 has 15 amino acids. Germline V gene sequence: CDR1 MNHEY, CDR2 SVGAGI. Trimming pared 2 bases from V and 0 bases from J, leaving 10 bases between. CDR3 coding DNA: TGTGCCAGCAGTTACGGGCAGGGGCCTAACTATGGCTACACCTTC. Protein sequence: CASSYGQGPNYGYTF.

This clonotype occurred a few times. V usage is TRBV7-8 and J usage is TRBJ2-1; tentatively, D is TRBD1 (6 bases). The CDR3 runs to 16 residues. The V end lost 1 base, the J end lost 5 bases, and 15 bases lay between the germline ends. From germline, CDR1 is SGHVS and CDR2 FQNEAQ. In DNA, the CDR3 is TGTGCCAGCAGCTTAGGGGCCAGGGGAGTTGACAATGAGCAGTTCTTC. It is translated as CASSLGARGVDNEQFF.

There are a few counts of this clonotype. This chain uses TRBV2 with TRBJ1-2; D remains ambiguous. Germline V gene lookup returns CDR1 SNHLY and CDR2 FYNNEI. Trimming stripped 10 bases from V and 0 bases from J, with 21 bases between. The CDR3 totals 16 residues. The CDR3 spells CANPAGEGTANYGYTF. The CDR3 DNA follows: TGTGCCAACCCGGCGGGTGAGGGAACAGCTAACTATGGCTACACCTTC.

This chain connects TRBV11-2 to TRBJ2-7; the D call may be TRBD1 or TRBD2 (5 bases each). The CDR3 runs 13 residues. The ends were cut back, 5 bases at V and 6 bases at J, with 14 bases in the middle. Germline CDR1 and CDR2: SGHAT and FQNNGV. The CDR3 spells CASSPPGTREQYF. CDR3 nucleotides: TGTGCCAGCAGCCCCCCGGGGACCCGCGAGCAGTACTTC.

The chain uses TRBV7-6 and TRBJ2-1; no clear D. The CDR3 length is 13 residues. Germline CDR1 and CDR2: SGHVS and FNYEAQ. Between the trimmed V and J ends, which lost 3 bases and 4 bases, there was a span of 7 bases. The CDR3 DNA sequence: TGTGCCAGCAGCTTTGGGAAATACAATGAGCAGTTCTTC. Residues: CASSFGKYNEQFF.

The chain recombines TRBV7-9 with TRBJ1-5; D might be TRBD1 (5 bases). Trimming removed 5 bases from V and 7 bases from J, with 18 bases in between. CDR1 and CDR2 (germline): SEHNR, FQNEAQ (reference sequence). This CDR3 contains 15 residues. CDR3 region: CASSATAGGIQPQHF. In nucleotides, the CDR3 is TGTGCCAGCAGCGCAACGGCGGGGGGTATCCAGCCCCAGCATTTT. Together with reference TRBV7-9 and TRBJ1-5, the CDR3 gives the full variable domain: DTGVSQNPRHKITKRGQNVTFRCDPISEHNRLYWYRQTLGQGPEFLTYFQNEAQLEKSRLLSDRFSAERPKGSFSTLEIQRTEQGDSAMYLCASSATAGGIQPQHFGDGTRLSIL.

CDR3 bases: TGTGCCAGCTCCCTCACGGCCGGAGCGGCAGACTTCACCTACAATGAGCAGTTCTTC. This sequence encodes CASSLTAGAADFTYNEQFF. The chain is built from TRBV7-6 and TRBJ2-1; D might be TRBD2 (5 bases). V lost 8 bases and J 2 bases, leaving 28 bases between the germline ends. CDR1 and CDR2 (germline): SGHVS, FNYEAQ. This CDR3 region has 19 residues.

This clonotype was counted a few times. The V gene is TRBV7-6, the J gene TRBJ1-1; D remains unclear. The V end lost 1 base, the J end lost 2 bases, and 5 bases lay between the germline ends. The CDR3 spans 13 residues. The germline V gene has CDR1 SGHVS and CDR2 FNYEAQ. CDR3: CASSLEHNTEAFF. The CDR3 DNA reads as TGTGCCAGCAGCTTAGAGCATAACACTGAAGCTTTCTTT.

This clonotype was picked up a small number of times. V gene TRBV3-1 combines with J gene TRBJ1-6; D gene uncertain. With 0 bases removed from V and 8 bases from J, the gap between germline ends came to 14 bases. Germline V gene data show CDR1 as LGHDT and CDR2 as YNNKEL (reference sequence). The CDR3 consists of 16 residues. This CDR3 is CASSQDRRVPYSPLHF. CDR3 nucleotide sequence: TGTGCCAGCAGCCAAGATAGACGGGTCCCCTATTCACCCCTCCACTTT.

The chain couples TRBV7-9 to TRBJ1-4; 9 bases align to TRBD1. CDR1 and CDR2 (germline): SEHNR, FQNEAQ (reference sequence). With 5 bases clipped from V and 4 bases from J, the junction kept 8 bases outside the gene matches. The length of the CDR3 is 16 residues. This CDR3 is CASSAQGQGRNEKLFF. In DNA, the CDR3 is TGTGCCAGCAGCGCCCAAGGACAGGGGCGTAATGAAAAACTGTTTTTT.

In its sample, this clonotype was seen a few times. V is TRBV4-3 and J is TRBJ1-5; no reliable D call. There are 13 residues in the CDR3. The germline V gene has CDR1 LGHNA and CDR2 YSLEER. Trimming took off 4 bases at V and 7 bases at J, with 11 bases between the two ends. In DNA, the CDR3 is TGCGCCAGCAGCCCCAAGCGAGGACAGCCCCAGCATTTT. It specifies CASSPKRGQPQHF.

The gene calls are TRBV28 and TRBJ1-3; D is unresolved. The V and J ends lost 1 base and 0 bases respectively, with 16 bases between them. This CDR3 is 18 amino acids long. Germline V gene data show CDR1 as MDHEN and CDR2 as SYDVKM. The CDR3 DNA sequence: TGTGCCAGCAGTTTATTAAGTGGAACAATCTCCTCTGGAAACACCATATATTTT. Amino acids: CASSLLSGTISSGNTIYF.

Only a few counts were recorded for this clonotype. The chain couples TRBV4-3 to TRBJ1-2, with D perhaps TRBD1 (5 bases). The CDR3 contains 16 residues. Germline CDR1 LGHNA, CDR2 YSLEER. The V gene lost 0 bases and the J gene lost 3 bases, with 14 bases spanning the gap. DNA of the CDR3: TGCGCCAGCAGCCAAGAACGATTAGGGGAGCACTATGGCTACACCTTC. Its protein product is CASSQERLGEHYGYTF.

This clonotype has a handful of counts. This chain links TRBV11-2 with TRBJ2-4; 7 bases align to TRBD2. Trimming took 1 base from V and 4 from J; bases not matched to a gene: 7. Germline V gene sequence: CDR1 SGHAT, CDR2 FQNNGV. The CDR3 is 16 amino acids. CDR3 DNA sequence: TGTGCCAGCAGCTTAGTTCGGGCGGGGGAGAAAAACATTCAGTACTTC. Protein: CASSLVRAGEKNIQYF.

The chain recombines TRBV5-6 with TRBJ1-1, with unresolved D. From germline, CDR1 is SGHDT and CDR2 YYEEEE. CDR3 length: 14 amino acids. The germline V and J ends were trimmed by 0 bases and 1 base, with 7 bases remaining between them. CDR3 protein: CASSLVWRNTEAFF. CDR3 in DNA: TGTGCCAGCAGCTTGGTTTGGAGGAACACTGAAGCTTTCTTT.

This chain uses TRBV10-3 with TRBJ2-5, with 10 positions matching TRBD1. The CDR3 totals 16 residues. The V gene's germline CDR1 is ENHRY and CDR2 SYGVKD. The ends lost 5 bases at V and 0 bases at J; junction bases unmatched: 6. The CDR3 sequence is CAISLGDRGYQETQYF. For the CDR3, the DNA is TGTGCCATCAGTCTGGGGGACAGGGGATACCAAGAGACCCAGTACTTC.

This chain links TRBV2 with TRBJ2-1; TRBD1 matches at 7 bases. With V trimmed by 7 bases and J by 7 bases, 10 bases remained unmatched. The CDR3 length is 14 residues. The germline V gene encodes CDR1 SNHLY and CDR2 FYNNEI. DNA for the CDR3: TGTGCCAGCATAGGGGGCCTGAAGGGGAATGAGCAGTTCTTC. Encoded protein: CASIGGLKGNEQFF.

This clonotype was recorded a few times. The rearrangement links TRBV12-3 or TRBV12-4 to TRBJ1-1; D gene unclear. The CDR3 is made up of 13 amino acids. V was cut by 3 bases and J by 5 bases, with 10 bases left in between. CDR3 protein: CASSLSSRTEAFF. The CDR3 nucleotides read TGTGCCAGCAGTTTGTCCTCAAGGACTGAAGCTTTCTTT.